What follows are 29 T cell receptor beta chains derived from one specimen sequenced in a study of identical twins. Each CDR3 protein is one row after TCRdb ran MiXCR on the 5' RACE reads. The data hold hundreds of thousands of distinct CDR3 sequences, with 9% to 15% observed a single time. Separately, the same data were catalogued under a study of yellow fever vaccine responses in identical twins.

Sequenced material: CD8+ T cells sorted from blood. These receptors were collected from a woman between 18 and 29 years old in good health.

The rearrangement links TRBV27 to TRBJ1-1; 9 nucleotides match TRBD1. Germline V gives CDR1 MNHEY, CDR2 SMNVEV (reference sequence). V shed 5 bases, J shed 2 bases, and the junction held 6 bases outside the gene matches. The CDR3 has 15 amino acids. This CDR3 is CASSPWTGANTEAFF. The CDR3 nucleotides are TGTGCCAGCAGTCCGTGGACAGGGGCAAACACTGAAGCTTTCTTT.

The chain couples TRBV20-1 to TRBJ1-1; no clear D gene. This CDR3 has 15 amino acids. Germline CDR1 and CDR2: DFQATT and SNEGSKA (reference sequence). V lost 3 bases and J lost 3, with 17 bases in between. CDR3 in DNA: TGCAGTGCTAGCGCCCACGACCTCGGATACACTGAAGCTTTCTTT. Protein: CSASAHDLGYTEAFF.

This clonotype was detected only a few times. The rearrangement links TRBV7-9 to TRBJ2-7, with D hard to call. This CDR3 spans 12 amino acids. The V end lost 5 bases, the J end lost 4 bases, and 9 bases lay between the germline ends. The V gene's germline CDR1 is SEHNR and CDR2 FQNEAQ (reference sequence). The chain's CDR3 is CASSVGFYEQYF. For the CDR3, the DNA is TGTGCCAGCAGCGTCGGGTTTTACGAGCAGTACTTC.

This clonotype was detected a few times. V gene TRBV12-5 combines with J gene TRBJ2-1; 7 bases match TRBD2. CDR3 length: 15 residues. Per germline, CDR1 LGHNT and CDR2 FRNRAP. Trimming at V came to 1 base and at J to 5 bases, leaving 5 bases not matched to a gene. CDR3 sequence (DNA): TGTGCTAGTGGTTTGGAGGGCGGGGGACACAATGAGCAGTTCTTC. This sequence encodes CASGLEGGGHNEQFF.

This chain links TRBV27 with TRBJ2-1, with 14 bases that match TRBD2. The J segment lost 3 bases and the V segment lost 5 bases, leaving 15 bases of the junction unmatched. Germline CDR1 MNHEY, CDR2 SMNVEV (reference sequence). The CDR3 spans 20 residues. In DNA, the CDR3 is TGTGCCAGCAGTACCCCCAATAGGACTAGCGGGGGGATAAACTACAATGAGCAGTTCTTC. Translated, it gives CASSTPNRTSGGINYNEQFF.

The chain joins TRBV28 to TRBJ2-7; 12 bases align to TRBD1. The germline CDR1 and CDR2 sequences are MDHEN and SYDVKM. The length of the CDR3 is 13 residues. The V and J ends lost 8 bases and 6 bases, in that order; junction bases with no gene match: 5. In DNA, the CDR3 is TGTGCCAGCGGACCGGGACAGGGGGCCGAGCAGTACGTC. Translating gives CASGPGQGAEQYV.

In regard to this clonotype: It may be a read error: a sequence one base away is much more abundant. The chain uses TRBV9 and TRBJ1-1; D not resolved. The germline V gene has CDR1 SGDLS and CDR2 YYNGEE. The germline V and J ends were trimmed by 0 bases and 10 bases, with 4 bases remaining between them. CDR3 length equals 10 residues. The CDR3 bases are TGTGCCAGCAGCGTAGTGCGAGCTTTCTTT. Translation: CASSVVRAFF.

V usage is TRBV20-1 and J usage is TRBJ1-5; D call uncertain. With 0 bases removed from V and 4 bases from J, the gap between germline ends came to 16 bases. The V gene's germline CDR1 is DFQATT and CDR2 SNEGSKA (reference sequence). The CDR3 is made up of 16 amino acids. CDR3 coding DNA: TGCAGTGCTAGAGATCAATTCGGGCAGCAAAATCAGCCCCAGCATTTT. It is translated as CSARDQFGQQNQPQHF.

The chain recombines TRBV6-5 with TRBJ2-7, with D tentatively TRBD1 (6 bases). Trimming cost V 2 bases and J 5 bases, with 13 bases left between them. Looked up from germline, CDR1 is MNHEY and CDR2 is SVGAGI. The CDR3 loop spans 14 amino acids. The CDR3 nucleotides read TGTGCCAGCAGTTACGGGACACCCAATCACGAGCAGTACTTC. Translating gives CASSYGTPNHEQYF.

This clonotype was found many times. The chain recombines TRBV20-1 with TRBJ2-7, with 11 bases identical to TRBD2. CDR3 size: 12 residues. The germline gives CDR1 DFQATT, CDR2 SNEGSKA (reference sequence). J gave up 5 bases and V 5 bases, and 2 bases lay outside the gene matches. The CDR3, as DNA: TGCAGTGCTTTGACTAGCGGGGACGAGCAGTACGTC. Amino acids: CSALTSGDEQYV.

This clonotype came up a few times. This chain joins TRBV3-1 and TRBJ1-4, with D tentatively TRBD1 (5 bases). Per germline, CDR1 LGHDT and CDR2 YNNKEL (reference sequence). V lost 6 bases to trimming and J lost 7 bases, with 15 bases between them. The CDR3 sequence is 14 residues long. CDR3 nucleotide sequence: TGTGCCAGCAGGGGGGAGGCAGGGAGTGAAAAACTGTTTTTT. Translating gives CASRGEAGSEKLFF.

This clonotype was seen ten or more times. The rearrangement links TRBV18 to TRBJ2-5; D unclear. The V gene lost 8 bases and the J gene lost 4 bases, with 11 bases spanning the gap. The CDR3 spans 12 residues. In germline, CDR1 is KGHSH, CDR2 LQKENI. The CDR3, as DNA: TGTGCCAGCAGTCCACCGGGAGAGACCCAGTACTTC. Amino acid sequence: CASSPPGETQYF.

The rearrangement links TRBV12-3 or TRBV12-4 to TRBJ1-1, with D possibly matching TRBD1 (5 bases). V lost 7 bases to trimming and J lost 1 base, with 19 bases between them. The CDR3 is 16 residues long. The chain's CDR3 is CASNNWVTDGNTEAFF. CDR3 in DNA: TGTGCCAGCAATAACTGGGTGACAGATGGGAACACTGAAGCTTTCTTT.

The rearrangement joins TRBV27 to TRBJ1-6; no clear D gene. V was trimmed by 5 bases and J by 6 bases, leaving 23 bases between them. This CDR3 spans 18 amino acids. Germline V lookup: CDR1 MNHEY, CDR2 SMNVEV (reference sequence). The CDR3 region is CASSPTNPYVWFNSPLHF. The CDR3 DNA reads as TGTGCCAGCAGTCCTACCAATCCGTATGTTTGGTTTAATTCACCCCTCCACTTT.

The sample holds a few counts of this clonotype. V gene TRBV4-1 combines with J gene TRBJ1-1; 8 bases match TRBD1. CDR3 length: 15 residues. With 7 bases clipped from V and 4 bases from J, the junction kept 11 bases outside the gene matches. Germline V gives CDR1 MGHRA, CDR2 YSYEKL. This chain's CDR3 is CASKWRHRGGTEAFF. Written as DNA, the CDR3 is TGCGCCAGCAAGTGGCGGCACAGGGGGGGCACTGAAGCTTTCTTT.

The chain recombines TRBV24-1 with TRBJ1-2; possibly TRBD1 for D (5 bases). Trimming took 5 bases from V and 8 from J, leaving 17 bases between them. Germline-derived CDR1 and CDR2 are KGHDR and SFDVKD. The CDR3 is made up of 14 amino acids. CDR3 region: CATSVKGPTAGYTF. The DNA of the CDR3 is TGTGCCACCAGTGTAAAGGGACCGACTGCGGGCTACACCTTC.

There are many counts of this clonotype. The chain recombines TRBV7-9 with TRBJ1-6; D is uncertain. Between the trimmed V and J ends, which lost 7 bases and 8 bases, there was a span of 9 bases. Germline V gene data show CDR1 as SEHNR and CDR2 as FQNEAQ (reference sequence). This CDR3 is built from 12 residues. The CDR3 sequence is CASNNIDSPLHF. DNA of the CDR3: TGTGCCAGCAACAACATTGATTCACCCCTCCACTTT.

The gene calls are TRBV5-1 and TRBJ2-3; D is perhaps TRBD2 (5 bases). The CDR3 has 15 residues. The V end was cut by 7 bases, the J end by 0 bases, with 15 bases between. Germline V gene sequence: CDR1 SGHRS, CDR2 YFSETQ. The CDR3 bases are TGCGCCAGCCTCCCCTGGACGGGGAGCACAGATACGCAGTATTTT. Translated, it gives CASLPWTGSTDTQYF.

The CDR3 reads CSAKNRDFSSYEQYF. The CDR3 DNA is TGCAGTGCTAAAAACCGGGACTTCAGCTCCTACGAGCAGTACTTC. V usage is TRBV20-1 and J usage is TRBJ2-7; D is perhaps TRBD2 (6 bases). CDR1 is DFQATT, CDR2 SNEGSKA, per germline (reference sequence). V was cut by 4 bases and J by 0 bases, with 16 bases left in between. This CDR3 region has 15 residues.

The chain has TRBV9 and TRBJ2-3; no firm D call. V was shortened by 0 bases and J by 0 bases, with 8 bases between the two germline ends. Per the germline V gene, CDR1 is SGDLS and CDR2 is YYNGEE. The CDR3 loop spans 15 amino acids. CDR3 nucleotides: TGTGCCAGCAGCGTAGGGTTCAGGAGCACAGATACGCAGTATTTT. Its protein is CASSVGFRSTDTQYF.

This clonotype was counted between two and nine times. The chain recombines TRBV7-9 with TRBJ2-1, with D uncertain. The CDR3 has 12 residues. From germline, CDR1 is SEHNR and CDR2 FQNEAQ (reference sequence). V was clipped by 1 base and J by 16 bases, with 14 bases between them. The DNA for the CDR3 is TGTGCCAGCAGCTTAGACCTCCCGACGTCTTTCTTC. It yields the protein CASSLDLPTSFF.

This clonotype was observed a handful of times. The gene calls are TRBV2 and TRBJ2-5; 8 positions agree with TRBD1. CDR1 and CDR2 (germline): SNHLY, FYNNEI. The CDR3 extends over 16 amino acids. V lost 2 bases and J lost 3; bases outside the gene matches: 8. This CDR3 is CASSESRRGLEETQYF. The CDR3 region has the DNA TGTGCCAGCAGTGAATCTCGCAGGGGGCTGGAAGAGACCCAGTACTTC. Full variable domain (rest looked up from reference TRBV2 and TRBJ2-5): EPEVTQTPSHQVTQMGQEVILRCVPISNHLYFYWYRQILGQKVEFLVSFYNNEISEKSEIFDDQFSVERPDGSNFTLKIRSTKLEDSAMYFCASSESRRGLEETQYFGPGTRLLVL.

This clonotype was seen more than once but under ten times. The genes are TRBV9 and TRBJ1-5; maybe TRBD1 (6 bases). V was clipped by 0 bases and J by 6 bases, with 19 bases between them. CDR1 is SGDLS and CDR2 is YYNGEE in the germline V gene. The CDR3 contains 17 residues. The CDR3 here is CASSVVRTVHPRQPQHF. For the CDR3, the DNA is TGTGCCAGCAGCGTAGTAAGGACAGTACACCCCCGTCAGCCCCAGCATTTT. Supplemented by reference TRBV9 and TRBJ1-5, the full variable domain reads DSGVTQTPKHLITATGQRVTLRCSPRSGDLSVYWYQQSLDQGLQFLIQYYNGEERAKGNILERFSAQQFPDLHSELNLSSLELGDSALYFCASSVVRTVHPRQPQHFGDGTRLSIL.

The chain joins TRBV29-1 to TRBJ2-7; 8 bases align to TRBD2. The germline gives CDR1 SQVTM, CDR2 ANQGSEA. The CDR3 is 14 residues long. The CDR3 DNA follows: TGCAGAGTGGGGGCGGGGGGAATCTCCTACGAGCAGTACTTC. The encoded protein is CRVGAGGISYEQYF.

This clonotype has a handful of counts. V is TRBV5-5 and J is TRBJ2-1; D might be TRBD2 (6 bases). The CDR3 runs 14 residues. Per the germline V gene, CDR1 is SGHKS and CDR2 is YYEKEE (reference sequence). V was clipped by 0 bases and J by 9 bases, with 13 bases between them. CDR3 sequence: CASSLAWGVSEQFF. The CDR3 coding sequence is TGTGCCAGCAGCTTGGCCTGGGGGGTAAGTGAGCAGTTCTTC.

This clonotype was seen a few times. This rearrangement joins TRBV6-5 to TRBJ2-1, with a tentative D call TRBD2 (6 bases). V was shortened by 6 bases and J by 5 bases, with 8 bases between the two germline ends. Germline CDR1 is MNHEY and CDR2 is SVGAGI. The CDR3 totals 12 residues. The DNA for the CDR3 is TGTGCCAGCAGGGGGGGTCACAATGAGCAGTTCTTC. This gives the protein CASRGGHNEQFF.

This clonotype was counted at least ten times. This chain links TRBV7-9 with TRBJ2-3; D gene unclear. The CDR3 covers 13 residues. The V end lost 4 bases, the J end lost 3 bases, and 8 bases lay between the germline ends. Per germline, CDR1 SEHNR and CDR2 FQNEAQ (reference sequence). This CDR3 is CASSSGSTDTQYF. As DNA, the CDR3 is TGTGCCAGCAGCTCTGGATCGACAGATACGCAGTATTTT.

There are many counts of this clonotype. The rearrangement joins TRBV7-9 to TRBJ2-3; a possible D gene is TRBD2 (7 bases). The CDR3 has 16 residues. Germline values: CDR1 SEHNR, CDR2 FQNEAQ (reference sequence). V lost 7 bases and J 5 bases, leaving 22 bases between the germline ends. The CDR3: CASNPRAGGGRDTQYF. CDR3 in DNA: TGTGCCAGCAATCCACGGGCAGGCGGGGGCAGAGATACGCAGTATTTT.

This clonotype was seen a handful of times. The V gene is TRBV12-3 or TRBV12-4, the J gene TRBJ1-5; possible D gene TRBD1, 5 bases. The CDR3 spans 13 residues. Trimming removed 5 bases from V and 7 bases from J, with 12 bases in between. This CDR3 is CASSPPWGQPQHF. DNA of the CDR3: TGTGCCAGCAGTCCACCCTGGGGGCAGCCCCAGCATTTT.